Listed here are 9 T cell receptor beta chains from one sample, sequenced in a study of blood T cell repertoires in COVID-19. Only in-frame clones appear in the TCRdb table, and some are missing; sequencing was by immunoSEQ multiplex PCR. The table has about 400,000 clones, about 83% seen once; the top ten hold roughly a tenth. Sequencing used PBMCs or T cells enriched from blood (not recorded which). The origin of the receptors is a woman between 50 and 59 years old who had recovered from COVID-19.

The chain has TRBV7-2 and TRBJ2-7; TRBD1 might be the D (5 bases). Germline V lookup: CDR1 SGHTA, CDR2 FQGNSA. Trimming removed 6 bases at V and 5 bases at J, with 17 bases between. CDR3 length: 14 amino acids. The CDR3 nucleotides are TGTGCCAGCAGTACCCCGACAGTGGAACACGAGCAGTACTTC. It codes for CASSTPTVEHEQYF.

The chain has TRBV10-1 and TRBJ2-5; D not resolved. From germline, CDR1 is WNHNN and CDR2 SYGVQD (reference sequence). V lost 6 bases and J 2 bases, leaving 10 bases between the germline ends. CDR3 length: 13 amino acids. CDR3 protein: CASRPVEQETQYF. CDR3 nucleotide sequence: TGCGCCAGCAGGCCAGTGGAGCAAGAGACCCAGTACTTC.

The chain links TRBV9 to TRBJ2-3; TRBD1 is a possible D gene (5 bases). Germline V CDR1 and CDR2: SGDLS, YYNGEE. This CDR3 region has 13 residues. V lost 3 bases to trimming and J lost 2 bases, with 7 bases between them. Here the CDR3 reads CASSATATDTQYF. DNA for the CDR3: TGTGCCAGCAGCGCGACAGCCACAGATACGCAGTATTTT.

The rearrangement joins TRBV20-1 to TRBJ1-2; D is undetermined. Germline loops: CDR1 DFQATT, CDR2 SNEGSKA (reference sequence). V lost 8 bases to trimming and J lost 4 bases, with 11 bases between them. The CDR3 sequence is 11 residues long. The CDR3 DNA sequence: TGCAGTCAGGTAGTCCTCTATGGCTACACCTTC. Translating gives CSQVVLYGYTF.

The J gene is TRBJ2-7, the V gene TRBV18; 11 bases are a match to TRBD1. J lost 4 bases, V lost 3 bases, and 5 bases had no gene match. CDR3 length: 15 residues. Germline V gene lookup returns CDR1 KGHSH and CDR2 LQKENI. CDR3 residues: CASSPTGQGGYEQYF. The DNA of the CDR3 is TGTGCCAGCTCACCCACGGGACAGGGGGGATACGAGCAGTACTTC.

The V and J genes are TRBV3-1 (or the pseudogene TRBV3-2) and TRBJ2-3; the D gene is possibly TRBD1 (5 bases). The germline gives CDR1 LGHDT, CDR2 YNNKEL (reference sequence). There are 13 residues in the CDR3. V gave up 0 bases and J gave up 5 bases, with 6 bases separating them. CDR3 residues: CASSQDQGDTQYF. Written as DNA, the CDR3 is TGTGCCAGCAGCCAAGATCAGGGAGATACGCAGTATTTT.

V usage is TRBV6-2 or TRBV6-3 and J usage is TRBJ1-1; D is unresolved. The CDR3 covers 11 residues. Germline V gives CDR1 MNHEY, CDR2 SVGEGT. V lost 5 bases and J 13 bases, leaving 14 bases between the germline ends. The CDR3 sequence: CASSTADGGFF. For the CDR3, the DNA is TGTGCCAGCAGTACCGCAGACGGAGGTTTCTTT.

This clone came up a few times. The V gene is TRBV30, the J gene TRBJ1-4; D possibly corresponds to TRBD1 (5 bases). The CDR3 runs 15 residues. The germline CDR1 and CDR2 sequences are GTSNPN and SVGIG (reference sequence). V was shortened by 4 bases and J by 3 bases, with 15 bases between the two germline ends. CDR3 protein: CAWTKQGLANEKLFF. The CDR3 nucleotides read TGTGCCTGGACTAAGCAGGGCTTGGCTAATGAAAAACTGTTTTTT.

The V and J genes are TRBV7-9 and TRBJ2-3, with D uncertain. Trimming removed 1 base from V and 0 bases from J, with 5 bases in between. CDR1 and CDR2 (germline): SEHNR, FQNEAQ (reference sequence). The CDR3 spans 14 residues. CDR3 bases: TGTGCCAGCAGCTTAGTCAGGAGCACAGATACGCAGTATTTT. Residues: CASSLVRSTDTQYF.